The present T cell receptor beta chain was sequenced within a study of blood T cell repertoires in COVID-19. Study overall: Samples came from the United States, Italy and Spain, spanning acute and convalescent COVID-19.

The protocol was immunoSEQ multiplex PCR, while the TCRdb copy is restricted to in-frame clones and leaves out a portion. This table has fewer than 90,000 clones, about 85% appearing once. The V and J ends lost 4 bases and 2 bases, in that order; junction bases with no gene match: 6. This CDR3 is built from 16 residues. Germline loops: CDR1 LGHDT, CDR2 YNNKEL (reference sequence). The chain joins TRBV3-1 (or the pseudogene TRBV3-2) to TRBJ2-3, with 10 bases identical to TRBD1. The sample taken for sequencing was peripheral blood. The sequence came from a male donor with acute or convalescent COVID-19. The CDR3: CASSPRTGGVTDTQYF. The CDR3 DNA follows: TGTGCCAGCAGCCCCCGGACAGGGGGGGTCACAGATACGCAGTATTTT.